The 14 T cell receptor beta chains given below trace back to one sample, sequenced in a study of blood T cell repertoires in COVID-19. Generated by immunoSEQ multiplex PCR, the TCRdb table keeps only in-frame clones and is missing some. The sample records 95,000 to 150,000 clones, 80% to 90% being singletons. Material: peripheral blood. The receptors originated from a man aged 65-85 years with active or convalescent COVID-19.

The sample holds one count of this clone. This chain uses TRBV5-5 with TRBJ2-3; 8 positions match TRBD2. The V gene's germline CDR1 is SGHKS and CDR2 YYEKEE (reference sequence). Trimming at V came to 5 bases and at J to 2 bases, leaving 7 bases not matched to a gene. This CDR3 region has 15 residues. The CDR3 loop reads CASRESGGVTDTQYF. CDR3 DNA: TGTGCCAGCAGAGAGAGCGGGGGAGTCACAGATACGCAGTATTTT.

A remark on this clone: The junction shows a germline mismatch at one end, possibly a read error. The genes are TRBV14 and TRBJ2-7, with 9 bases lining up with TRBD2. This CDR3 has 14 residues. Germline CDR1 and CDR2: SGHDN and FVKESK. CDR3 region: CASSQVSGLATPLF. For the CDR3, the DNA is TGTGCCAGCAGCCAAGTTAGTGGACTAGCGACCCCCTTGTTC.

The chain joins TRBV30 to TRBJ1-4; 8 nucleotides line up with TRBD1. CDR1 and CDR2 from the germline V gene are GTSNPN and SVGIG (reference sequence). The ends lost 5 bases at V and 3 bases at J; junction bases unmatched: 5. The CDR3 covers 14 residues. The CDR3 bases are TGTGCCTGGGTACCGACAGGGGCTAATGAAAAACTGTTTTTT. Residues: CAWVPTGANEKLFF.

The CDR3 protein is CAWSVLPTGPQHF. CDR3 bases: TGTGCCTGGAGTGTACTTCCCACTGGGCCCCAGCATTTT. The chain couples TRBV30 to TRBJ1-5; D remains unclear. Per germline, CDR1 GTSNPN and CDR2 SVGIG (reference sequence). The length of the CDR3 is 13 residues. With 0 bases removed from V and 9 bases from J, the gap between germline ends came to 12 bases.

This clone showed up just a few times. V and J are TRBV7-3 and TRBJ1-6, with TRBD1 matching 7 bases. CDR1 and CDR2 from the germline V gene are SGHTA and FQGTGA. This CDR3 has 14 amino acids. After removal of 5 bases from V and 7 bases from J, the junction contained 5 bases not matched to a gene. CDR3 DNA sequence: TGTGCCAGCAGCCTCGGGACAGAAAATTCACCCCTCCACTTT. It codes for CASSLGTENSPLHF. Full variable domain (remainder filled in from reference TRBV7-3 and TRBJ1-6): GAGVSQTPSNKVTEKGKYVELRCDPISGHTALYWYRQSLGQGPEFLIYFQGTGAADDSGLPNDRFFAVRPEGSVSTLKIQRTERGDSAVYLCASSLGTENSPLHFGNGTRLTVT.

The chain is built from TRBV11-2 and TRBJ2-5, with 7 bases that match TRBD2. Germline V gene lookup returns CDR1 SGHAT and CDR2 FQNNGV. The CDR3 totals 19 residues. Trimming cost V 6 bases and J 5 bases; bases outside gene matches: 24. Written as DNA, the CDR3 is TGTGCCAGCAGACCTCCGATAGCGGGTCCCCCGGGAGAGGGGGAGACCCAGTACTTC. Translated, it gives CASRPPIAGPPGEGETQYF.

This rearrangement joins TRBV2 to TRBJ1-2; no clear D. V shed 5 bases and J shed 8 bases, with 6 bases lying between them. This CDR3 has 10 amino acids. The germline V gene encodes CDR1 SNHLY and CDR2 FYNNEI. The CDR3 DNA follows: TGTGCCAGCAGTACTTACGGCTACACCTTC. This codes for CASSTYGYTF.

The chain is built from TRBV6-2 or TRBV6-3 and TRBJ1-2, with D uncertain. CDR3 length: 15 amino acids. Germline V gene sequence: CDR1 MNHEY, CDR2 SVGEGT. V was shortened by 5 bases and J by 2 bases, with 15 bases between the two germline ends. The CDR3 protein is CASSSEATGNYGYTF. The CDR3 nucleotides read TGTGCCAGCAGTAGTGAGGCGACGGGGAACTATGGCTACACCTTC.

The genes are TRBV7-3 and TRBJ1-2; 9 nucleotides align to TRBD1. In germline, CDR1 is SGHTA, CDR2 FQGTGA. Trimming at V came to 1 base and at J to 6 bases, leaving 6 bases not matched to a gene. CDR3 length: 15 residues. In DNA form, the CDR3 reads TGTGCCAGCAGCTTAAACCCCGGGACAGGGCATGGCTACACCTTC. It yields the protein CASSLNPGTGHGYTF.

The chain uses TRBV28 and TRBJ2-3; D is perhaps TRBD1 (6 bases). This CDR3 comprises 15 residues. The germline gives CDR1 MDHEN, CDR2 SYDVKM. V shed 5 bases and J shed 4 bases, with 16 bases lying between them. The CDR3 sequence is CASSPGWAGADTQYF. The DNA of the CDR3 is TGTGCCAGCAGTCCCGGCTGGGCAGGGGCAGATACGCAGTATTTT.

The CDR3 region is CASSLVDTLNTEAFF. The CDR3 nucleotides are TGTGCCAGCAGCTTAGTGGACACTTTGAACACTGAAGCTTTCTTT. This rearrangement joins TRBV7-2 to TRBJ1-1; D is possibly TRBD1 (5 bases). Germline V gene data show CDR1 as SGHTA and CDR2 as FQGNSA. This CDR3 spans 15 amino acids. Trimming stripped 1 base from V and 0 bases from J, with 9 bases between.

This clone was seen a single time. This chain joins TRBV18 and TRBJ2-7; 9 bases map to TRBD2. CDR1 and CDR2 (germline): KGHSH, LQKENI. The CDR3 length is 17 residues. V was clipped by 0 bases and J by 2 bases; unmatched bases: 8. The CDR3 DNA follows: TGTGCCAGCTCACCACCGTTGGCGGGAGGGTTCACCTACGAGCAGTACTTC. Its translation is CASSPPLAGGFTYEQYF.

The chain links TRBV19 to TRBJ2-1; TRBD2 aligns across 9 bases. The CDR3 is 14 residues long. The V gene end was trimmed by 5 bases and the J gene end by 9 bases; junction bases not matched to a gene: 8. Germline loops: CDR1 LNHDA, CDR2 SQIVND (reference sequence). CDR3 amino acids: CASSRGSGSVEQFF. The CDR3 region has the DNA TGTGCCAGTAGTCGGGGTAGCGGGAGTGTTGAGCAGTTCTTC.

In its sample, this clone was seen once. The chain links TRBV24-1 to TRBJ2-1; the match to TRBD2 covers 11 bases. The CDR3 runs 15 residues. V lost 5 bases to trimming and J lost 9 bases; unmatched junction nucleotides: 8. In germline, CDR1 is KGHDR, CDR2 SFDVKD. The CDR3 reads CATSAGSGRAPEQFF. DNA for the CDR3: TGTGCCACCAGTGCGGGTAGCGGGAGGGCCCCTGAGCAGTTCTTC.